These 30 T cell receptor beta chains came from one sample sequenced in a study of blood T cells in healthy people across ages. The second PCR ran roughly 7 to 12 cycles with a sample-barcoded 5' primer and J-beta primers. TCRdb recomputed calls from the 5' RACE reads with MiXCR, one row per CDR3 protein. The table includes 850,000 to 950,000 distinct CDR3 sequences, 29% detected once. Sequenced: blood. These receptors all come from a woman aged 80 or older in good health.

The V gene is TRBV5-1, the J gene TRBJ1-1; D is perhaps TRBD1 (5 bases). Trimming left V 4 bases short and J 1 base short, with 14 bases between. CDR1 and CDR2 (germline): SGHRS, YFSETQ. This CDR3 comprises 15 residues. The CDR3 DNA follows: TGCGCCAGCAGCACCTTGGCTCAGGGGAACACTGAAGCTTTCTTT. Its translation is CASSTLAQGNTEAFF.

This chain links TRBV3-1 with TRBJ1-4; no clear D. The CDR3 has 16 residues. With 1 base removed from V and 0 bases from J, the gap between germline ends came to 9 bases. Looked up from germline, CDR1 is LGHDT and CDR2 is YNNKEL (reference sequence). The DNA for the CDR3 is TGTGCCAGCAGCCAAGCGGCAATTGCAACTAATGAAAAACTGTTTTTT. Amino acid sequence: CASSQAAIATNEKLFF.

A remark on this clonotype: A read error is possible here, since a much larger clone lies one base away. The chain carries TRBV5-1 and TRBJ2-1; TRBD1 agrees at 8 bases. The germline V gene encodes CDR1 SGHRS and CDR2 YFSETQ. The CDR3 consists of 14 residues. Losses at the gene ends were 4 bases for V and 8 bases for J; bases not matched to a gene: 8. The CDR3 sequence: CASSVDREGDEQFF. In DNA form, the CDR3 reads TGCGCCAGCAGCGTGGACAGGGAAGGCGATGAGCAGTTCTTC.

This clonotype came up many times. This chain connects TRBV7-9 to TRBJ2-1, with D unclear. Germline V CDR1 and CDR2: SEHNR, FQNEAQ (reference sequence). The CDR3 covers 15 residues. The V end was cut by 5 bases, the J end by 6 bases, with 17 bases between. The CDR3 is CASSPRGISTNEQFF. The CDR3 nucleotides read TGTGCCAGCAGCCCCCGCGGTATTTCCACCAATGAGCAGTTCTTC.

This clonotype was seen a few times. Possible read error: a much larger clone is one base away. The chain carries TRBV5-1 and TRBJ2-5, with 7 bases matching TRBD2. Trimming at V came to 3 bases and at J to 11 bases, leaving 16 bases not matched to a gene. This CDR3 is 15 amino acids long. Germline assignment: CDR1 SGHRS and CDR2 YFSETQ. CDR3 nucleotides: TGCGCCAGCAGCTCCGGGGGGAAGGGTTACAATGAGCAGTACTTC. This gives the protein CASSSGGKGYNEQYF.

Note on this clonotype: One base away lies a much larger clone, so this may be a sequencing read error. This sequence joins TRBV6-5 and TRBJ2-5; D ambiguous. The better agreement between TRBJ2-7 and the DNA end casts doubt on the J call. CDR1 and CDR2 from the germline V gene are MNHEY and SVGAGI. The CDR3 spans 11 residues. In DNA form, the CDR3 reads TGTGCCAGCAGACTTCACTACGAGCAGTACTTC. It yields the protein CASRLHYEQYF.

About this clonotype itself: A much larger clone lies one base from this, so it may be a read error. The chain joins TRBV7-2 to TRBJ1-5; D call uncertain. Germline CDR1 is SGHTA and CDR2 is FQGNSA. V lost 5 bases to trimming and J lost 6 bases, with 11 bases between them. The CDR3 extends over 13 amino acids. CDR3 sequence (DNA): TGTGCCAGCAGCCGAGGTGCGGGTCAGCCCCAGCATTTT. Translated, it gives CASSRGAGQPQHF. Supplemented by reference TRBV7-2 and TRBJ1-5, the full variable domain reads GAGVSQSPSNKVTEKGKDVELRCDPISGHTALYWYRQSLGQGLEFLIYFQGNSAPDKSGLPSDRFSAERTGGSVSTLTIQRTQQEDSAVYLCASSRGAGQPQHFGDGTRLSIL.

This clonotype was recorded many times. This rearrangement joins TRBV10-3 to TRBJ1-2; D call uncertain. The germline V gene has CDR1 ENHRY and CDR2 SYGVKD. The CDR3 runs to 14 residues. V lost 3 bases to trimming and J lost 4 bases, with 12 bases between them. In DNA form, the CDR3 reads TGTGCCATCAGTGAAGGATCGGCCGTCTATGGCTACACCTTC. This codes for CAISEGSAVYGYTF.

This clonotype appeared a few times. The genes are TRBV18 and TRBJ1-2; 10 positions agree with TRBD1. The CDR3 totals 15 residues. Trimming cost V 4 bases and J 2 bases; bases outside gene matches: 4. Germline V gene sequence: CDR1 KGHSH, CDR2 LQKENI. Here the CDR3 DNA reads TGTGCCAGCTCACGAGGACAGGGGGGCAACTATGGCTACACCTTC. Amino acids: CASSRGQGGNYGYTF.

The rearrangement uses TRBV20-1 and TRBJ1-1; D gene ambiguous. CDR1 and CDR2 (germline): DFQATT, SNEGSKA (reference sequence). The ends were cut back, 3 bases at V and 6 bases at J, with 17 bases in the middle. There are 14 residues in the CDR3. In DNA, the CDR3 is TGCAGTGCTAGGGCGGGGAGGGTCTCCGCTGAAGCTTTCTTT. Its protein is CSARAGRVSAEAFF.

This clonotype was detected ten times or more. The rearrangement links TRBV7-2 to TRBJ2-3; 8 bases are shared with TRBD2. This CDR3 comprises 17 residues. Germline V gene data show CDR1 as SGHTA and CDR2 as FQGNSA. Trimming at V came to 1 base and at J to 5 bases, leaving 11 bases not matched to a gene. The CDR3 loop reads CASSLVGTGGAKDTQYF. The CDR3 nucleotides read TGTGCCAGCAGCTTAGTCGGGACCGGGGGGGCTAAAGATACGCAGTATTTT. Full variable domain (missing parts from reference TRBV7-2 and TRBJ2-3): GAGVSQSPSNKVTEKGKDVELRCDPISGHTALYWYRQSLGQGLEFLIYFQGNSAPDKSGLPSDRFSAERTGGSVSTLTIQRTQQEDSAVYLCASSLVGTGGAKDTQYFGPGTRLTVL.

Remarks on this clonotype: One base away lies a much larger clone, so this may be a sequencing read error. The rearrangement uses TRBV3-1 and TRBJ2-5, with no clear D. The germline V gene encodes CDR1 LGHDT and CDR2 YNNKEL (reference sequence). This CDR3 region has 11 residues. Trimming pared 3 bases from V and 10 bases from J, leaving 9 bases between. CDR3 amino acids: CASSHRFDQYF. DNA for the CDR3: TGTGCCAGCAGCCACAGGTTTGACCAGTACTTC.

To note about this clonotype: This may be a read error: a much more frequent sequence differs by one nucleotide. This chain links TRBV20-1 with TRBJ2-6; TRBD1 might be the D (5 bases). This CDR3 is 12 amino acids long. The germline V gene has CDR1 DFQATT and CDR2 SNEGSKA (reference sequence). In DNA, the CDR3 is TGCTCCCTAATCTCTGGGGCCAACGTCCGGACTTTC. Translating gives CSLISGANVRTF.

There are many counts of this clonotype. The chain couples TRBV20-1 to TRBJ2-6; TRBD1 might be the D (5 bases). Trimming removed 3 bases from V and 0 bases from J, with 9 bases in between. CDR3 length: 15 amino acids. CDR1 is DFQATT, CDR2 SNEGSKA, per germline (reference sequence). CDR3 sequence: CSASTGSSGANVLTF. CDR3 in DNA: TGCAGTGCTAGCACAGGAAGCTCTGGGGCCAACGTCCTGACTTTC.

This clonotype occurred many times. The chain carries TRBV5-1 and TRBJ2-5; D is possibly TRBD2 (7 bases). The V end was cut by 7 bases, the J end by 2 bases, with 18 bases between. The CDR3 extends over 15 amino acids. Germline CDR1 reads SGHRS; CDR2 reads YFSETQ. The CDR3 loop reads CASREDGGQQETQYF. The CDR3 bases are TGCGCCAGCCGCGAGGACGGGGGGCAACAAGAGACCCAGTACTTC.

Comments on this clonotype: A much larger clone lies a single base off, so this may be a read error. This chain connects TRBV20-1 to TRBJ2-1; 14 nucleotides line up with TRBD2. The J call may be wrong; the DNA end is better matched by TRBJ2-7. This CDR3 is built from 19 residues. Germline assignment: CDR1 DFQATT and CDR2 SNEGSKA (reference sequence). CDR3 protein: CSAGPLQGTSGGSYNEQYF. The CDR3 bases are TGCAGTGCTGGGCCCCTACAAGGGACTAGCGGGGGCTCCTACAATGAGCAGTACTTC.

Details on this clonotype: This may be a read error: a much more frequent sequence differs by one nucleotide. The CDR3 nucleotides read TGCGCCAGCAGCTTGGACCGGACAGGGAGGATAACCACAGATACGCAGTATTTT. It codes for CASSLDRTGRITTDTQYF. The chain has TRBV5-1 and TRBJ2-3; 8 nucleotides align to TRBD1. This CDR3 spans 18 amino acids. V trimming: 0 bases; J trimming: 2 bases; junction bases outside the gene matches: 11. Germline loops: CDR1 SGHRS, CDR2 YFSETQ.

The chain combines TRBV5-1 with TRBJ2-5; possibly TRBD1 or TRBD2 for D (6 bases each). The CDR3 extends over 16 amino acids. Looked up from germline, CDR1 is SGHRS and CDR2 is YFSETQ. The V and J ends lost 4 bases and 2 bases respectively, with 18 bases between them. Here the CDR3 DNA reads TGCGCCAGCAGCCTGTGGGGGGACACAGTACAAGAGACCCAGTACTTC. It is translated as CASSLWGDTVQETQYF.

A remark on this clonotype: This may stem from a read error, because a much larger clone lies one nucleotide away. The chain employs TRBV5-5 and TRBJ2-5; TRBD1 matches 7 bases. The J call could be wrong; TRBJ2-1 is a better fit for the DNA end. Germline V gene sequence: CDR1 SGHKS, CDR2 YYEKEE (reference sequence). This CDR3 region has 15 residues. The CDR3 region is CASSSTGSAPETQFF. DNA of the CDR3: TGTGCCAGCAGCTCGACAGGGTCTGCCCCAGAGACCCAGTTCTTC.

Details on this clonotype: This may arise from a read error, as a much more abundant clone is one base away. The chain joins TRBV20-1 to TRBJ1-6; maybe TRBD1 (5 bases). Germline CDR1 reads DFQATT; CDR2 reads SNEGSKA (reference sequence). The CDR3 spans 15 residues. V lost 2 bases and J lost 18, with 26 bases in between. The CDR3: CSARKGQGANLSPHF. CDR3 DNA: TGCAGTGCTAGAAAGGGCCAGGGTGCCAATTTGTCCCCCCACTTT.

This clonotype showed up just a few times. A clone one base away is much larger, so this may be a read error. The chain couples TRBV20-1 to TRBJ2-1, with TRBD2 matching over 10 bases. The DNA end lines up better with TRBJ2-7; the J call may be wrong. This CDR3 is built from 14 residues. Germline loops: CDR1 DFQATT, CDR2 SNEGSKA (reference sequence). CDR3 coding DNA: TGCAGTGCTAGCCTAGCGGGGGCCTACAATGAGCAGTACTTC. Encoded protein: CSASLAGAYNEQYF.

V gene TRBV6-4 combines with J gene TRBJ2-5; D might be TRBD2 (5 bases). Trimming shortened V by 6 bases and J by 10 bases, and 18 bases separated the two germline ends. CDR1 and CDR2 (germline): MRHNA, SNTAGT. The CDR3 has 13 residues. CDR3 nucleotide sequence: TGTGCCAGCAGAGAGGGAGAGACTCCGTACCAGTACTTC. Encoded protein: CASREGETPYQYF.

Regarding this clonotype: A read error may be the cause here, since a much bigger clone is one base away. The chain links TRBV7-2 to TRBJ2-1, with D maybe TRBD2 (7 bases). Trimming left V 0 bases short and J 9 bases short, with 18 bases between. This CDR3 spans 16 amino acids. Germline V CDR1 and CDR2: SGHTA, FQGNSA. CDR3 DNA sequence: TGTGCCAGCAGCTTAGCGCAAGGACGGGGGGCCCGTGAGCAGTTCTTC. Protein sequence: CASSLAQGRGAREQFF.

This clonotype was counted a few times. The chain carries TRBV12-3 or TRBV12-4 and TRBJ2-4, with 10 nucleotides matching TRBD2. The CDR3 length is 14 residues. V gave up 7 bases and J gave up 4 bases; unmatched junction bases: 4. CDR3 DNA: TGTGCCAGCACAGCGGGGGGGCTGAAAAACATTCAGTACTTC. Its translation: CASTAGGLKNIQYF.

This clonotype was detected only a few times. The CDR3 region is CASSLGAQQFLKGMNTEAFF. The CDR3 DNA sequence: TGTGCCAGCAGCTTAGGGGCACAGCAATTCCTGAAAGGAATGAACACTGAAGCTTTCTTT. The rearrangement joins TRBV3-1 to TRBJ1-1, with TRBD1 as a possible D gene (5 bases). V was trimmed by 5 bases and J by 0 bases, leaving 28 bases between them. This CDR3 contains 20 residues. Germline assignment: CDR1 LGHDT and CDR2 YNNKEL (reference sequence).

This clonotype was observed many times. The rearrangement uses TRBV4-3 and TRBJ2-5, with 7 bases fitting TRBD2. The CDR3 extends over 15 amino acids. Trimming at V came to 0 bases and at J to 9 bases, leaving 10 bases not matched to a gene. Germline V lookup: CDR1 LGHNA, CDR2 YSLEER. CDR3 sequence: CASSQEWTSERAQYF. In DNA form, the CDR3 reads TGCGCCAGCAGCCAAGAGTGGACTAGTGAAAGGGCCCAGTACTTC.

This clonotype appeared many times. The CDR3: CASSLDAEIGGYTF. CDR3 sequence (DNA): TGTGCCAGCAGCTTAGACGCAGAGATAGGTGGCTACACCTTC. This chain links TRBV7-8 with TRBJ1-2; D gene uncertain. V lost 1 base to trimming and J lost 7 bases, with 13 bases between them. Looked up from germline, CDR1 is SGHVS and CDR2 is FQNEAQ. The CDR3 is 14 residues long. Supplemented by reference TRBV7-8 and TRBJ1-2, the full variable domain reads GAGVSQSPRYKVAKRGQDVALRCDPISGHVSLFWYQQALGQGPEFLTYFQNEAQLDKSGLPSDRFFAERPEGSVSTLKIQRTQQEDSAVYLCASSLDAEIGGYTFGSGTRLTVV.

Notes on this clonotype: Possible read error: a much larger clone is one base away. V usage is TRBV12-3 or TRBV12-4 and J usage is TRBJ2-1; D is possibly TRBD1 (6 bases). Near its end, the DNA agrees better with TRBJ2-7, so the J call may be wrong. The CDR3 consists of 15 residues. This CDR3 is CASSFGQSSYNEQYF. CDR3 DNA sequence: TGTGCCAGCAGTTTCGGACAGAGCTCCTACAATGAGCAGTACTTC.

The chain recombines TRBV19 with TRBJ1-5; D remains ambiguous. This CDR3 comprises 13 residues. Trimming took 5 bases from V and 5 from J, leaving 10 bases between them. Per germline, CDR1 LNHDA and CDR2 SQIVND (reference sequence). The CDR3 DNA reads TGTGCCAGTAGTCCCGGTGTGGATCAGCCCCAGCATTTT. This gives the protein CASSPGVDQPQHF.

Here the CDR3 DNA reads TGCAGTGCTAGAGATTGGGCAGGGGGGGATCAGCCCCAGCATTTT. Translated: CSARDWAGGDQPQHF. This chain connects TRBV20-1 to TRBJ1-5, with 7 nucleotides matching TRBD1. Germline V gene lookup returns CDR1 DFQATT and CDR2 SNEGSKA (reference sequence). J lost 5 bases, V lost 0 bases, and 7 bases had no gene match. CDR3 size: 15 residues.